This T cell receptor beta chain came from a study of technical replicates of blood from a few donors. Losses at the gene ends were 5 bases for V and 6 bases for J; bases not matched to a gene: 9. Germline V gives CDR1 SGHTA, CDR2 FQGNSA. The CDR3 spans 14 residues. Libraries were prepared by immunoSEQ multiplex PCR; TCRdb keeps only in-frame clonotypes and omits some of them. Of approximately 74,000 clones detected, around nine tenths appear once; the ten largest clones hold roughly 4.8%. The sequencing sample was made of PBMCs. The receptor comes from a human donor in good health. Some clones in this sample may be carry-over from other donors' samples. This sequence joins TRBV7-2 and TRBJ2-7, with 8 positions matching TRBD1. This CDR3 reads CASSGQGRRSEQYF. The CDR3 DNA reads TGTGCCAGCAGCGGACAGGGCCGGCGTTCCGAGCAGTACTTC.